This T cell receptor beta chain was obtained from a study of identical twins. Germline-derived CDR1 and CDR2 are SGHVS and FNYEAQ. V was pared by 4 bases and J by 5 bases, with 10 bases of the junction left unmatched. The CDR3 length is 16 residues. This clonotype was counted a few times. In TCRdb, the 5' RACE reads were re-called with MiXCR into one record per CDR3 protein. The table lists 250,000 or so distinct CDR3 sequences, around 8% of them singletons. The same data also contributed to another study, on yellow fever vaccine responses in identical twins. That work contributes: Vaccine-induced T cell responses in twins were reportedly observed to appear partly convergent, partly personalized.

The sample was CD8+ T cells sorted from blood. The chain has TRBV7-6 and TRBJ2-5; TRBD1 agrees at 10 bases. The receptor was isolated from a young woman in good health. CDR3: CASSSRQGASGETQYF. DNA for the CDR3: TGTGCCAGCAGCTCTCGACAGGGGGCATCTGGGGAGACCCAGTACTTC.